The 28 T cell receptor beta chains below all came from one sample that was sequenced in a study of T-cell memory formation after mild COVID-19. TCRdb reanalysed the 5' RACE reads using MiXCR and keeps one entry per CDR3 protein. The sample contains about 290,000 distinct CDR3 sequences, approximately 15% of which appear only once. Sequenced sample: PBMCs or a T cell subset sorted from them (not recorded which). These receptor sequences come from a man younger than 35 who had mild COVID-19 (a few samples of this study predate the infection). Cell type and time point are not known.

This clonotype was detected a few times. This chain connects TRBV18 to TRBJ2-5, with D tentatively TRBD2 (6 bases). Germline CDR1 reads KGHSH; CDR2 reads LQKENI. The CDR3 sequence is 14 residues long. Trimming removed 6 bases at V and 5 bases at J, with 16 bases between. CDR3 DNA sequence: TGTGCCAGCTCCCGCCAGGGAGGAGTTGAGACCCAGTACTTC. It codes for CASSRQGGVETQYF.

The chain is built from TRBV18 and TRBJ1-2; a possible D gene is TRBD1 (5 bases). Germline lookup yields CDR1 KGHSH and CDR2 LQKENI. The V end lost 0 bases, the J end lost 5 bases, and 10 bases lay between the germline ends. The CDR3 spans 14 residues. CDR3 DNA: TGTGCCAGCTCACCACCTGCAGGGCCATATGGCTACACCTTC. Translating gives CASSPPAGPYGYTF.

This clonotype has just a few counts. V gene TRBV12-3 or TRBV12-4 combines with J gene TRBJ2-2; D ambiguous. V was trimmed by 6 bases and J by 5 bases, leaving 16 bases between them. The CDR3 runs 15 residues. CDR3 bases: TGTGCCAGCAGCTACTTTTTTACAGAAACCGGGGAGCTGTTTTTT. Its protein product is CASSYFFTETGELFF.

This clonotype was counted at least ten times. This chain uses TRBV4-1 with TRBJ2-1; 12 bases agree with TRBD2. The V segment lost 6 bases and the J segment 5 bases; nucleotides outside the gene matches: 2. Germline CDR1 MGHRA, CDR2 YSYEKL. The CDR3 spans 14 residues. The DNA of the CDR3 is TGCGCCAGCAGTAGACTAGCGGGGGACAATGAGCAGTTCTTC. It is translated as CASSRLAGDNEQFF.

The chain carries TRBV9 and TRBJ2-1, with 13 bases that match TRBD2. V was pared by 4 bases and J by 0 bases, with 7 bases of the junction left unmatched. CDR1 and CDR2 (germline): SGDLS, YYNGEE. This CDR3 comprises 18 residues. The CDR3: CASSLRLAGGSSYNEQFF. CDR3 in DNA: TGTGCCAGCAGCCTCCGACTAGCGGGGGGCAGCTCCTACAATGAGCAGTTCTTC.

The chain employs TRBV6-6 and TRBJ2-5; the D gene could be TRBD1 or TRBD2 (5 bases each). The CDR3 is made up of 15 amino acids. Germline CDR1 is MNHNY and CDR2 is SVGAGI (reference sequence). V lost 7 bases to trimming and J lost 3 bases, with 18 bases between them. This chain's CDR3 is CASTLSGTSKETQYF. For the CDR3, the DNA is TGTGCCAGCACCCTGTCGGGGACCAGTAAAGAGACCCAGTACTTC.

This clonotype was picked up a small number of times. This chain uses TRBV29-1 with TRBJ2-2; D is uncertain. Looked up from germline, CDR1 is SQVTM and CDR2 is ANQGSEA. Trimming pared 5 bases from V and 8 bases from J, leaving 9 bases between. This CDR3 is 11 amino acids long. Here the CDR3 DNA reads TGCAGCGTTCTATGGCAGGGGGAGCTGTTTTTT. Its protein is CSVLWQGELFF.

This clonotype was detected a few times. The chain employs TRBV20-1 and TRBJ1-2, with 10 bases lining up with TRBD1. The CDR3 runs 12 residues. Germline loops: CDR1 DFQATT, CDR2 SNEGSKA (reference sequence). V was clipped by 5 bases and J by 6 bases; unmatched bases: 3. In DNA form, the CDR3 reads TGCAGTGCTTACGGACAGGGGGATGGCTACACCTTC. This encodes CSAYGQGDGYTF.

The rearrangement uses TRBV12-5 and TRBJ1-6; D gene uncertain. V lost 10 bases to trimming and J lost 7 bases, with 17 bases between them. Germline V gene sequence: CDR1 LGHNT, CDR2 FRNRAP. The CDR3 contains 14 residues. In DNA, the CDR3 is TGTGCTACCCGGCCCGGCGGGAGAAATTCACCCCTCCACTTT. Translation gives CATRPGGRNSPLHF.

This clonotype was detected only a few times. The V and J genes are TRBV5-1 and TRBJ2-7; weak D call: TRBD2 (7 bases). Germline V lookup: CDR1 SGHRS, CDR2 YFSETQ. Trimming pared 1 base from V and 0 bases from J, leaving 17 bases between. The CDR3 length is 17 residues. This chain's CDR3 is CASSLRGAVMSSYEQYF. The CDR3 DNA reads as TGCGCCAGCAGCTTGCGGGGGGCGGTGATGAGCTCCTACGAGCAGTACTTC.

V gene TRBV19 combines with J gene TRBJ1-2, with D maybe TRBD1 (6 bases). The CDR3 is 12 amino acids. V lost 7 bases and J 6 bases, leaving 12 bases between the germline ends. Germline V lookup: CDR1 LNHDA, CDR2 SQIVND (reference sequence). CDR3 loop: CASKHPGDGYTF. CDR3 in DNA: TGTGCCAGTAAACACCCAGGGGATGGCTACACCTTC.

A few counts support this clonotype. The chain carries TRBV12-3 or TRBV12-4 and TRBJ1-1; D is uncertain. The V gene lost 6 bases and the J gene lost 3 bases, with 11 bases spanning the gap. The CDR3 length is 13 residues. As DNA, the CDR3 is TGTGCCAGCAGAAACTCTAGGGACACTGAAGCTTTCTTT. This encodes CASRNSRDTEAFF.

Ten or more counts support this clonotype. An end of the junction does not agree with germline; a read error may underlie this. The V and J genes are TRBV11-2 and TRBJ1-2; the D gene is possibly TRBD1 (5 bases). Germline V gene sequence: CDR1 SGHAT, CDR2 FQNNGV. The CDR3 totals 13 residues. CDR3 loop: CASSLGRGYGYTF. In nucleotides, the CDR3 is TGTGCCAGCAGTTTAGGGAGGGGCTATGGCTACACCTTC.

V is TRBV7-2 and J is TRBJ1-1; tentatively, D is TRBD1 (6 bases). The CDR3 is 14 residues long. V was trimmed by 2 bases and J by 3 bases, leaving 10 bases between them. CDR1 is SGHTA and CDR2 is FQGNSA in the germline V gene. The CDR3 sequence is CASSLMRGDTEAFF. CDR3 DNA sequence: TGTGCCAGCAGCTTAATGAGGGGGGACACTGAAGCTTTCTTT.

DNA of the CDR3: TGCAGCGTTGAAGATCGGCCGGGAACCAGACAGGGCGGCTACACCTTC. Amino acids: CSVEDRPGTRQGGYTF. V gene TRBV29-1 combines with J gene TRBJ1-2, with 7 bases fitting TRBD1. The CDR3 spans 16 residues. Per the germline V gene, CDR1 is SQVTM and CDR2 is ANQGSEA. V was pared by 0 bases and J by 8 bases, with 15 bases of the junction left unmatched.

The rearrangement links TRBV4-3 to TRBJ2-5, with D unresolved. V lost 1 base, J lost 2 bases, and 17 bases lay in between. Germline CDR1 and CDR2: LGHNA and YSLEER. This CDR3 has 17 residues. The CDR3: CASSQAEWQSWQETQYF. CDR3 nucleotide sequence: TGCGCCAGCAGCCAAGCAGAGTGGCAGAGCTGGCAAGAGACCCAGTACTTC.

The J gene is TRBJ2-1, the V gene TRBV5-5; 11 bases align to TRBD2. The CDR3 runs to 18 residues. The germline CDR1 and CDR2 sequences are SGHKS and YYEKEE (reference sequence). The V segment lost 0 bases and the J segment 0 bases; nucleotides outside the gene matches: 5. CDR3 loop: CASSLELAGVSSYNEQFF. CDR3 nucleotide sequence: TGTGCCAGCAGCTTGGAACTAGCGGGGGTAAGCTCCTACAATGAGCAGTTCTTC.

Concerning this clonotype itself: A much larger clonotype is one base distant, so this may be a read error. The chain combines TRBV7-2 with TRBJ2-1, with TRBD1 matching 7 bases. The CDR3 is 15 amino acids. CDR1 and CDR2 from the germline V gene are SGHTA and FQGNSA. The CDR3 region has the DNA TGTGCCAGCAGATTAGCAACAGGGGTGGTTAATGAGCAGTTCTTC. Its protein product is CASRLATGVVNEQFF. Full variable domain (outside the CDR3, taken from reference TRBV7-2 and TRBJ2-1): GAGVSQSPSNKVTEKGKDVELRCDPISGHTALYWYRQSLGQGLEFLIYFQGNSAPDKSGLPSDRFSAERTGGSVSTLTIQRTQQEDSAVYLCASRLATGVVNEQFFGPGTRLTVL.

This clonotype was observed many times. The V call is TRBV5-1, the J call TRBJ1-1; D gene unclear. The CDR3 totals 16 residues. Germline CDR1 SGHRS, CDR2 YFSETQ. The germline V and J ends were trimmed by 0 bases and 0 bases, with 12 bases remaining between them. CDR3 region: CASSLAMAGMNTEAFF. CDR3 nucleotide sequence: TGCGCCAGCAGCTTGGCCATGGCAGGAATGAACACTGAAGCTTTCTTT. Using reference TRBV5-1 and TRBJ1-1 for the parts outside the CDR3, the full variable domain is KAGVTQTPRYLIKTRGQQVTLSCSPISGHRSVSWYQQTPGQGLQFLFEYFSETQRNKGNFPGRFSGRQFSNSRSEMNVSTLELGDSALYLCASSLAMAGMNTEAFFGQGTRLTVV.

About this clonotype: A read error is possible here, since a much larger clone lies one base away. Given the absence of the conserved phenylalanine or tryptophan at the CDR3 end, a read error is likely. The gene calls are TRBV12-3 or TRBV12-4 and TRBJ1-5, with TRBD1 matching 8 bases. The CDR3 runs 14 residues. After removal of 4 bases from V and 2 bases from J, the junction contained 1 base not matched to a gene. The CDR3 DNA reads TGTGCCAGCAGTTGGGGACAGGGCAATCAGCCCCAGCATTAT. The encoded protein is CASSWGQGNQPQHY.

This clonotype was seen a few times. This chain links TRBV6-5 with TRBJ2-7; TRBD1 agrees at 7 bases. The germline V gene encodes CDR1 MNHEY and CDR2 SVGAGI. This CDR3 has 16 residues. V dropped 6 bases and J dropped 1; count of bases not matched to a gene: 12. Written as DNA, the CDR3 is TGTGCCAGCAGAAATAGAGGCTCAGGGGGTTCCTACGAGCAGTACTTC. Its translation is CASRNRGSGGSYEQYF.

This clonotype was seen many times. V usage is TRBV7-6 and J usage is TRBJ2-5; D not certain. Trimming left V 2 bases short and J 5 bases short, with 9 bases between. Germline CDR1 reads SGHVS; CDR2 reads FNYEAQ. The CDR3 length is 13 residues. Here the CDR3 DNA reads TGTGCCAGCAGCTTAAGGGATGTCGAGACCCAGTACTTC. Translated: CASSLRDVETQYF. Full variable domain (outside the CDR3, taken from reference TRBV7-6 and TRBJ2-5): GAGVSQSPRYKVTKRGQDVALRCDPISGHVSLYWYRQALGQGPEFLTYFNYEAQQDKSGLPNDRFSAERPEGSISTLTIQRTEQRDSAMYRCASSLRDVETQYFGPGTRLLVL.

This clonotype was counted only a few times. The genes are TRBV5-1 and TRBJ2-3, with unresolved D. The CDR3 has 14 residues. V was clipped by 0 bases and J by 6 bases, with 11 bases between them. CDR1 and CDR2 (germline): SGHRS, YFSETQ. The CDR3 loop reads CASSLGTIRDTQYF. CDR3 nucleotide sequence: TGCGCCAGCAGCTTGGGTACCATCCGCGATACGCAGTATTTT.

The rearrangement links TRBV2 to TRBJ2-3, with D perhaps being TRBD1 or TRBD2 (5 bases each). The CDR3 is made up of 13 amino acids. Germline lookup yields CDR1 SNHLY and CDR2 FYNNEI. V was cut by 3 bases and J by 6 bases, with 10 bases left in between. Here the CDR3 DNA reads TGTGCCAGCAGTGACGGGGCAGGGGATACGCAGTATTTT. It encodes CASSDGAGDTQYF. Full variable domain (outside the CDR3, taken from reference TRBV2 and TRBJ2-3): EPEVTQTPSHQVTQMGQEVILRCVPISNHLYFYWYRQILGQKVEFLVSFYNNEISEKSEIFDDQFSVERPDGSNFTLKIRSTKLEDSAMYFCASSDGAGDTQYFGPGTRLTVL.

Worth noting for this clonotype: A junction boundary mismatches the germline segment, possibly from a read error. The V call is TRBV4-1, the J call TRBJ1-6; D not resolved. There are 13 residues in the CDR3. Per the germline V gene, CDR1 is MGHRA and CDR2 is YSYEKL. For the CDR3, the DNA is TGCGCCAGAAGCCCCCTTCCGGGATCACCCCTCCACTTT. Protein sequence: CARSPLPGSPLHF.

This clonotype has only a few counts. The CDR3 loop reads CASSLRGEAFF. CDR3 in DNA: TGTGCCAGCAGCCTTCGCGGTGAAGCTTTCTTT. The rearrangement uses TRBV4-2 and TRBJ1-1; D unresolved. V lost 4 bases, J lost 7 bases, and 7 bases lay in between. Germline CDR1 and CDR2: LGHNA and YNFKEQ. This CDR3 spans 11 amino acids.

V gene TRBV29-1 combines with J gene TRBJ2-5; 11 nucleotides agree with TRBD2. Trimming took 4 bases from V and 3 from J; bases not matched to a gene: 1. CDR3 length: 13 residues. Germline CDR1 and CDR2: SQVTM and ANQGSEA. CDR3 DNA sequence: TGCAGCGTTGTGACTAGCGGGGAAGAGACCCAGTACTTC. This encodes CSVVTSGEETQYF.

The J gene is TRBJ2-5, the V gene TRBV6-5, with D possibly being TRBD1 (6 bases). Trimming cost V 0 bases and J 4 bases, with 9 bases left between them. The V gene's germline CDR1 is MNHEY and CDR2 SVGAGI. The CDR3 totals 14 residues. For the CDR3, the DNA is TGTGCCAGCAGTTACTCAGGGACACCAGAGACCCAGTACTTC. The encoded protein is CASSYSGTPETQYF.